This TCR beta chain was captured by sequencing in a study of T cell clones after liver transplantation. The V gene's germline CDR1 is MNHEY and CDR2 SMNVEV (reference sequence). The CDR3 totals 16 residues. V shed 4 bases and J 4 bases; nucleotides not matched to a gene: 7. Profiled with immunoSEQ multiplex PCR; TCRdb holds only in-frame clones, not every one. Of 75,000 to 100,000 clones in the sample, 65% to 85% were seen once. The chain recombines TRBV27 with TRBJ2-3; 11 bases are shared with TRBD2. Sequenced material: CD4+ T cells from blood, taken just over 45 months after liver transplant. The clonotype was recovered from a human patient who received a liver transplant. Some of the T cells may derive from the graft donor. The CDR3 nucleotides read TGTGCCAGCAGTTCCCGACTAGCGGGATTACCAGATACGCAGTATTTT. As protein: CASSSRLAGLPDTQYF.